This T cell receptor beta chain was sequenced for a study of monozygotic twins with inflammatory bowel disease. The CDR3 is made up of 18 amino acids. The V gene's germline CDR1 is SGHVS and CDR2 FQNEAQ. cDNA for TCRalpha and TCRbeta was amplified by nested PCRs of around 15 then 9 cycles. After re-calling the 5' RACE reads, TCRdb lists one entry per CDR3 protein, DNA absent. The sample has approximately 380,000 distinct CDR3 sequences. The TCR sequence derives from a human donor with ulcerative colitis or Crohn's disease, or a healthy co-twin of an affected twin (not recorded which). What was sequenced was blood. The chain employs TRBV7-8 and TRBJ2-7; TCRdb designates TRBD1, a call that cannot be tested without DNA. The CDR3: CASSLVNYGGQGMNEQYF.